This T cell receptor (beta chain) was captured in a study of regulatory T cells in long-lasting Graves disease. Study summary: Newly diagnosed Graves' patients had under 3 months of antithyroid drugs. General observations from the study: Favored gene segments in persistent disease were TRBV28, TRBJ1-2 and TRBJ2-5.

In germline, CDR1 is GTSNPN, CDR2 SVGIG (reference sequence). This CDR3 has 13 residues. V gave up 4 bases and J gave up 7 bases, with 17 bases separating them. Time point reported: newly diagnosed GD, antithyroid drugs for less than 3 months. The TCR library was made from RNA extracted from PBMCs. CDR3-region Arm-PCR and iRepertoire HTBI primers produced the TCR beta libraries. Each CDR3 protein is one row after TCRdb ran MiXCR on the multiplex PCR reads. The sample has 440,000 or so distinct CDR3 sequences; about 16% are singletons. About this clonotype: Its target is unknown. A much larger clone lies one base from this, so it may be a read error.

A further study also used this sample, focusing on T cells in Graves' hyperthyroidism and ophthalmopathy. That study reports: A model of 13 V-J pairs discriminated ophthalmopathy from stable hyperthyroidism.

The sequence derives from a woman aged 25 to 39 with Graves disease. This material consisted of peripheral blood mononuclear cells (PBMCs), taken at new diagnosis, from a patient treated with antithyroid drugs. The chain employs TRBV30 and TRBJ2-7; possible D gene TRBD2, 5 bases. The CDR3 nucleotides are TGTGCCTGGACCAGGACTTCCTACAATGAGCAGTACTTC. Its protein is CAWTRTSYNEQYF.